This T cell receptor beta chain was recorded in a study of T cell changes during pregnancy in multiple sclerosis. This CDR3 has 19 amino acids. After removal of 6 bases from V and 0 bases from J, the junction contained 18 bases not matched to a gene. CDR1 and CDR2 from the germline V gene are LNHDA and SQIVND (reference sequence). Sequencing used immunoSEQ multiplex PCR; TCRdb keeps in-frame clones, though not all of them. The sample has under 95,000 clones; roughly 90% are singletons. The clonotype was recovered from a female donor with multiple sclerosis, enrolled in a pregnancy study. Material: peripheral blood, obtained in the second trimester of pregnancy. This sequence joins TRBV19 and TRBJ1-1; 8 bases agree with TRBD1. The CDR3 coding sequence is TGTGCCAGTAGCATTGGACAGGGCTTAACCGAGTCCATGAACACTGAAGCTTTCTTT. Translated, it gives CASSIGQGLTESMNTEAFF.